A single T cell receptor beta chain is shown here with its context. Its cognate antigen is unknown. The PCR used 60 Vbeta and 13 Jbeta primers. Libraries were prepared by immunoSEQ multiplex PCR; TCRdb keeps only in-frame clonotypes and omits some of them. This sample has some 90,000 clones, with approximately 74% found just once. Healthy bone marrow donors made up the donor group. The germline gives CDR1 SGHTA, CDR2 FQGNSA. The length of the CDR3 is 19 residues. V was shortened by 0 bases and J by 0 bases, with 18 bases between the two germline ends. The data were taken from a study of cytomegalovirus exposure and HLA in healthy donors. Points from the study as a whole: The likely origin of a cluster of highly shared sequence variants was a sequencing artifact. Researchers reported in a later analysis that a missense DCLRE1C variant was tied to TCR beta V- and J-gene trimming. The records held CMV serostatus as the only immune exposure information.

Sequencing was performed on PBMCs. This clonotype originated in a woman aged 70-85 years in good health and CMV-seropositive. This chain links TRBV7-2 with TRBJ2-1; D gene unclear. The CDR3 is CASSLAVRTAKHSYNEQFF. The CDR3 nucleotides read TGTGCCAGCAGCTTAGCTGTGAGAACAGCCAAACACTCCTACAATGAGCAGTTCTTC. Based on the CDR3 plus reference TRBV7-2 and TRBJ2-1, the full variable domain is GAGVSQSPSNKVTEKGKDVELRCDPISGHTALYWYRQSLGQGLEFLIYFQGNSAPDKSGLPSDRFSAERTGGSVSTLTIQRTQQEDSAVYLCASSLAVRTAKHSYNEQFFGPGTRLTVL.